This T cell receptor (beta chain) was found in a study of OX40 agonist ivuxolimab in advanced cancers. Study-wide points: At 0.1 to 3.0 mg/kg and by week 6, clonal expansion occurred in CD4+ and CD8+ blood T cells. Relative to CD4+ cells, CD8+ T cells on average had more expanded clones.

In germline, CDR1 is MNHNS, CDR2 SASEGT. CDR3 length: 14 amino acids. Trimming left V 6 bases short and J 3 bases short, with 12 bases between. The repertoire was sequenced with immunoSEQ multiplex PCR; TCRdb's copy has only in-frame clones and lacks some. The table lists 30,000 to 40,000 clones, 80% to 90% of them singletons, with around 41% in the top ten. This clone appeared once. Antigen: not known. The TCR originated in an adult with an advanced solid tumor such as melanoma, head and neck, liver or kidney cancer. Sample: CD4+ or CD8+ T cells sorted from blood, taken in a trial of the OX40 agonist ivuxolimab. This chain uses TRBV6-1 with TRBJ2-4; a possible D gene is TRBD2 (6 bases). The CDR3 bases are TGTGCCAGCAGACAAACGGAGGGCAAAAACATTCAGTACTTC. Residues: CASRQTEGKNIQYF.